This TCR beta chain was sequenced during a study of tumor T cells in aggressive B-cell lymphoma. TCRdb's table, derived via immunoSEQ multiplex PCR, lists solely in-frame clones and lacks some. Of 10,000 or so clones listed, roughly 85% are singletons. The germline CDR1 and CDR2 sequences are MDHEN and SYDVKM. The CDR3 length is 16 residues. Trimming took 9 bases from V and 4 from J, leaving 21 bases between them. The clonotype comes from an adult with diffuse large B cell lymphoma. The V call is TRBV28, the J call TRBJ2-2; TRBD1 is a possible D gene (5 bases). The sample consisted of tumor tissue. The CDR3 protein is CASRTGGVGRTGELFF. The CDR3 DNA reads as TGTGCCAGTCGAACGGGTGGGGTGGGGCGCACCGGGGAGCTGTTTTTT.